These 4 T cell receptor beta chains came from one sample sequenced in a study of T-cell reconstitution after alpha-beta-depleted transplantation in children (dated by TCRdb to about 2016). In light of the paper, this sample's treatment or condition label describes: allogeneic hematopoietic cell transplantation with graft depleted of TCRalphabeta T cells and CD19 B cells. Library creation used PCR. Sequencing was performed on an Illumina HiSeq 2500. TCR library preparation used molecular barcoding, with unique molecular identifiers applied to normalize quantification of the TCRbeta repertoire. TCRdb cleaned the public reads at Q25 with fastp, built clones with MiXCR and kept in-frame beta chains. Every distinct CDR3 protein forms one entry, paired with its most common genes and DNA. This sample has roughly 790,000 distinct CDR3 sequences in its table, and roughly 15% of those were observed once. Together, the top ten hold around 4.5% of the sample.

Sample: PBMCs, mostly from graft donor cells, taken 360 days after TCRalphabeta/CD19-depleted stem cell transplant. These receptors all stem from a male patient aged 10 to 17 who had a stem cell transplant for acute lymphoblastic leukemia, so the T cells may come from the graft donor.

At least ten counts were recorded for this clonotype. The chain recombines TRBV12-3 or TRBV12-4 with TRBJ2-5; D unresolved. V lost 4 bases to trimming and J lost 4 bases, with 13 bases between them. The length of the CDR3 is 14 residues. CDR3 bases: TGTGCCAGCAGTTATGACCGTCGTCCAGAGACCCAGTACTTC. Protein sequence: CASSYDRRPETQYF.

This CDR3 is CASSPQTSGRDAHEQYF. CDR3 in DNA: TGTGCCAGCAGCCCCCAGACTAGCGGGAGGGACGCCCACGAGCAGTACTTC. The J gene is TRBJ2-7, the V gene TRBV9; TRBD2 matches 14 bases. The CDR3 has 17 amino acids. The germline V gene has CDR1 SGDLS and CDR2 YYNGEE. With V trimmed by 4 bases and J by 5 bases, 11 bases remained unmatched.

The CDR3 DNA follows: TGCAGTGCTAGAGGGACTACTCTCTACAATGAGCAGTTCTTC. Translated, it gives CSARGTTLYNEQFF. The V and J genes are TRBV20-1 and TRBJ2-1; a weak D match, TRBD2 (6 bases). V was shortened by 1 base and J by 3 bases, with 10 bases between the two germline ends. Germline V gene data show CDR1 as DFQATT and CDR2 as SNEGSKA (reference sequence). CDR3 length equals 14 residues.

The chain combines TRBV30 with TRBJ2-7; tentatively, D is TRBD1 (6 bases). V was trimmed by 4 bases and J by 4 bases, leaving 8 bases between them. CDR3 length equals 11 residues. CDR1 and CDR2 (germline): GTSNPN, SVGIG (reference sequence). CDR3 sequence: CAWKQGYEQYF. The CDR3 DNA reads as TGTGCCTGGAAACAGGGTTACGAGCAGTACTTC.